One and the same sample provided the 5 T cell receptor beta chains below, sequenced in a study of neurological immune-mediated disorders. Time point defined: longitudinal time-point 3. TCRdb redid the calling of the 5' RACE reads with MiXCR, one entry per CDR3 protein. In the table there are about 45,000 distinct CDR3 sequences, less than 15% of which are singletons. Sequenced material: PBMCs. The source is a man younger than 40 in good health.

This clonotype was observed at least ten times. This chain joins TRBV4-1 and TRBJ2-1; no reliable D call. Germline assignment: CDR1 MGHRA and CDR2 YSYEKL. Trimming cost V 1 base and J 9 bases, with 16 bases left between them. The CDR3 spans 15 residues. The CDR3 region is CASSQVQTAILEQFF. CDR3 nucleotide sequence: TGCGCCAGCAGCCAAGTCCAGACGGCTATTCTTGAGCAGTTCTTC.

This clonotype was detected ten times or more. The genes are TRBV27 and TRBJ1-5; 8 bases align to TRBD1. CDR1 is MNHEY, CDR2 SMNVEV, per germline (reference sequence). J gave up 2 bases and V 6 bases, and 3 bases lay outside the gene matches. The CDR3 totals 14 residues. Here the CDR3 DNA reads TGTGCCAGCAGCCTGACAGGGGGCAATCAGCCCCAGCATTTT. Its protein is CASSLTGGNQPQHF.

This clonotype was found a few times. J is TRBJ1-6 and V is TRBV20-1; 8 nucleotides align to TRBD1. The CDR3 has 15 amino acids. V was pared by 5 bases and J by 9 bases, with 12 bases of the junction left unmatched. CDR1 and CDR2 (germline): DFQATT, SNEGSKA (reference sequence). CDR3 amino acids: CSAFTTGTGGSPLHF. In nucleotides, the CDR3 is TGCAGTGCTTTTACCACCGGCACAGGGGGTTCACCCCTCCACTTT.

CDR3 residues: CSGQGGGGVTDTQYF. CDR3 bases: TGCAGTGGCCAGGGGGGTGGCGGGGTAACAGATACGCAGTATTTT. This chain connects TRBV20-1 to TRBJ2-3; tentative D call: TRBD1 (7 bases). CDR1 and CDR2 from the germline V gene are DFQATT and SNEGSKA (reference sequence). V was cut by 7 bases and J by 3 bases, with 20 bases left in between. The CDR3 sequence is 15 residues long.

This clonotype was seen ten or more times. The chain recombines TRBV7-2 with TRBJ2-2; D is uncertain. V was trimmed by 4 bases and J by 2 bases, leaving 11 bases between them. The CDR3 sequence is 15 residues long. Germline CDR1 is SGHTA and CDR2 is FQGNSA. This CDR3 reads CASSYRAVNTGELFF. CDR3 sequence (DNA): TGTGCCAGCAGCTATCGGGCCGTCAACACCGGGGAGCTGTTTTTT.